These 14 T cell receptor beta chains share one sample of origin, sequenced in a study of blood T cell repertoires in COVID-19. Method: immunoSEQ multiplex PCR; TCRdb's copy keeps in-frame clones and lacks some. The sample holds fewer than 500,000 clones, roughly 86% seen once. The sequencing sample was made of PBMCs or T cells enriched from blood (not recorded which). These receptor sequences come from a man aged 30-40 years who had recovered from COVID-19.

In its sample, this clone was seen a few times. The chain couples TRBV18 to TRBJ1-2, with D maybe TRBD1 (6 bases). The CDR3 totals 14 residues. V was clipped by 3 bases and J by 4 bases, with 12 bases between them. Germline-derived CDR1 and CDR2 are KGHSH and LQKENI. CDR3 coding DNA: TGTGCCAGCTCACCTCCTCAGGGGCCCTATGGCTACACCTTC. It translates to CASSPPQGPYGYTF.

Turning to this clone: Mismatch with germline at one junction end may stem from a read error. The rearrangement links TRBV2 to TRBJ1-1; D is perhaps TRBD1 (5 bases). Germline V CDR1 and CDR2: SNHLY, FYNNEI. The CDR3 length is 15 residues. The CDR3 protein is CASLRGPSFITEAFF. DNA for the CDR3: TGTGCCAGCCTGCGGGGACCCTCATTCATAACTGAGGCTTTCTTT.

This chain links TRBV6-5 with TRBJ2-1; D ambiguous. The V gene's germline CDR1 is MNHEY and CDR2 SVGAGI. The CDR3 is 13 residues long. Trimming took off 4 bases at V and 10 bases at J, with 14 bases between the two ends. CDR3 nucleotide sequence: TGTGCCAGCAGTTTTTCCTCAACCGGGGAGCAGTTCTTC. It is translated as CASSFSSTGEQFF.

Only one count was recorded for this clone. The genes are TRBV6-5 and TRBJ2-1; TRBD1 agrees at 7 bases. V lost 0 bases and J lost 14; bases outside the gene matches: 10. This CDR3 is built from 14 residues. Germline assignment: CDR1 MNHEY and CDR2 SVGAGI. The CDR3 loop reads CASSYSMVQGEKFF. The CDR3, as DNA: TGTGCCAGCAGTTACTCGATGGTGCAGGGGGAGAAGTTCTTC.

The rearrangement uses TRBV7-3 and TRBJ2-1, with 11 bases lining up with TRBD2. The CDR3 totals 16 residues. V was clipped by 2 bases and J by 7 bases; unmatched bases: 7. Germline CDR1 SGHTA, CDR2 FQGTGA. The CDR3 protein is CASSLASGGLGNEQFF. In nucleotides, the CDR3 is TGTGCCAGCAGCTTAGCTAGCGGGGGGCTCGGGAATGAGCAGTTCTTC. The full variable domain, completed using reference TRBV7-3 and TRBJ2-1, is GAGVSQTPSNKVTEKGKYVELRCDPISGHTALYWYRQSLGQGPEFLIYFQGTGAADDSGLPNDRFFAVRPEGSVSTLKIQRTERGDSAVYLCASSLASGGLGNEQFFGPGTRLTVL.

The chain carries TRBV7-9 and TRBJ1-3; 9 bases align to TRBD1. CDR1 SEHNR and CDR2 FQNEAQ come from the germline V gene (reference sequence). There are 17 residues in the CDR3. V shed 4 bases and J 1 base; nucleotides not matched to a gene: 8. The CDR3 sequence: CASSSNTGGASGNTIYF. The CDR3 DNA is TGTGCCAGCAGCTCTAACACAGGGGGCGCTTCTGGAAACACCATATATTTT.

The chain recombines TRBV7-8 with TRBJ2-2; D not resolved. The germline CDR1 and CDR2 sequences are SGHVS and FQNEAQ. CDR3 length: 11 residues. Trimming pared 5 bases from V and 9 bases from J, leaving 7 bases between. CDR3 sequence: CASSRWRELFF. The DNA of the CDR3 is TGTGCCAGCAGCCGGTGGCGGGAGCTGTTTTTT.

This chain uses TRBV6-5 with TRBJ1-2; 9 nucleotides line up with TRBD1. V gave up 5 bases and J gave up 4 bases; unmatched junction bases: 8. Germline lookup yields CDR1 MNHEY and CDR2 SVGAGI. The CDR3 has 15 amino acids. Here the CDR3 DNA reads TGTGCCAGCAGTCCCGAGGGACAGGGAACCTATGGCTACACCTTC. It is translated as CASSPEGQGTYGYTF.

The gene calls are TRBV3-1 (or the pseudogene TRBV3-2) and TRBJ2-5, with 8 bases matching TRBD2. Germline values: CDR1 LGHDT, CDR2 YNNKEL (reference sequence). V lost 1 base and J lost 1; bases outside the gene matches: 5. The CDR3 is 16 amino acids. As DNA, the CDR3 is TGTGCCAGCAGCCAAGTGTCAAGCGGGGGCCAAGAGACCCAGTACTTC. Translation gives CASSQVSSGGQETQYF.

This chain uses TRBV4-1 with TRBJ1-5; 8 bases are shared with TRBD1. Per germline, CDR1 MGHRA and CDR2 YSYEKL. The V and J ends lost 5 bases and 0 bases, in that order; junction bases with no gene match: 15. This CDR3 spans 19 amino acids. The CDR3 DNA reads TGCGCCAGCAGCTTCTATTACCCTCCGGGACAGGATAGCAATCAGCCCCAGCATTTT. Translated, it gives CASSFYYPPGQDSNQPQHF.

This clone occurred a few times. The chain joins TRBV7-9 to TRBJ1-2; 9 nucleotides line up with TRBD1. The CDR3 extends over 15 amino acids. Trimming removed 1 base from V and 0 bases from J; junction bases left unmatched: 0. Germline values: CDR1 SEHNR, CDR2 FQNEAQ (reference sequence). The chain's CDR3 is CASSLDRGPNYGYTF. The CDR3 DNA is TGTGCCAGCAGCTTAGACAGGGGGCCTAACTATGGCTACACCTTC.

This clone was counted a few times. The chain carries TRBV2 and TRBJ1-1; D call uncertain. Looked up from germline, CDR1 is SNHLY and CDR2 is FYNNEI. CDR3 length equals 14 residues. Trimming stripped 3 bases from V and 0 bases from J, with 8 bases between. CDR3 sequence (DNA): TGTGCCAGCAGTGAGAGGAGCATGAACACTGAAGCTTTCTTT. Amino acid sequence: CASSERSMNTEAFF.

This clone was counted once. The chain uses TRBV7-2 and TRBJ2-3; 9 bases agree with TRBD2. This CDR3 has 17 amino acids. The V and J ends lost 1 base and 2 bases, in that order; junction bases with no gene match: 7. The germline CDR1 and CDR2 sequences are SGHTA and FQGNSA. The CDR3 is CASSLDGGGAPTDTQYF. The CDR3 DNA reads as TGTGCCAGCAGCTTAGACGGCGGGGGGGCCCCCACAGATACGCAGTATTTT.

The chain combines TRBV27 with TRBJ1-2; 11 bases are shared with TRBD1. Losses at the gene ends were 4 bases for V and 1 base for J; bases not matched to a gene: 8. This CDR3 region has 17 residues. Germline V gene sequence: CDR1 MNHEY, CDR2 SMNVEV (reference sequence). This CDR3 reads CASSSTGTGGRNYGYTF. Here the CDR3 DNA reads TGTGCCAGCAGTTCAACCGGGACAGGGGGTCGTAACTATGGCTACACCTTC.